The rows below give T cell receptor beta chains drawn from one sample of a study of blood T cells in healthy people across ages. Via MiXCR, TCRdb re-called the 5' RACE reads, giving one row per CDR3 protein. The table lists 700,000 or so distinct CDR3 sequences, about 43% of them singletons. The sample taken for sequencing was blood. The origin of the receptors is a man older than 75 in good health. Both conserved end residues are part of each CDR3. Each record gives: D gene, J gene, clone size, V gene, CDR3 DNA, CDR3 protein. A D gene is named only where the DNA matches it firmly. Only some rows state a clone size, as once, few, many or a class for expanded clones.

D gene: TRBD1; J gene: TRBJ2-5; clone size: many; V gene: TRBV10-3; CDR3 DNA: TGTGCCACCTCAAGGACAGGGGAGCTCCAAGAGACCCAGTACTTC; CDR3 protein: CATSRTGELQETQYF
D gene: TRBD2; J gene: TRBJ2-5; clone size: few; V gene: TRBV4-3; CDR3 DNA: TGCGCCAGCAGCCAAGATTACCGACGGGGGGAGACCCGGGAGACCCAGTACTTC; CDR3 protein: CASSQDYRRGETRETQYF
D gene: .; J gene: TRBJ2-7; clone size: few; V gene: TRBV28; CDR3 DNA: TGTGCCATCCAGCAGGGCGGCTCCTACGAGCAGTACTTC; CDR3 protein: CAIQQGGSYEQYF
D gene: .; J gene: TRBJ2-7; clone size: many; V gene: TRBV28; CDR3 DNA: TGTGCCAGCCGGATGGGGATCGAGCAGTACTTC; CDR3 protein: CASRMGIEQYF
D gene: TRBD1; J gene: TRBJ2-3; clone size: .; V gene: TRBV12-3/TRBV12-4; CDR3 DNA: TGTGCCAGCATACAGGGGCGGACCACAGATACGCAGTATTTT; CDR3 protein: CASIQGRTTDTQYF
D gene: TRBD2; J gene: TRBJ2-2; clone size: .; V gene: TRBV4-2; CDR3 DNA: TGTGCCAGCAATAAAGCTAGCGGGAGGGACACCGGGGAGCTGTTTTTT; CDR3 protein: CASNKASGRDTGELFF
D gene: TRBD1; J gene: TRBJ2-1; clone size: .; V gene: TRBV12-3/TRBV12-4; CDR3 DNA: TGTGCCAGCAGTTCCCAGGGGGCGCTTCGATCCTACAATGAGCAGTTCTTC; CDR3 protein: CASSSQGALRSYNEQFF
D gene: .; J gene: TRBJ1-5; clone size: many; V gene: TRBV27; CDR3 DNA: TGTGCCAGCAGTCTCCGGACGGGGAATCAGCCCCAGCATTTT; CDR3 protein: CASSLRTGNQPQHF
D gene: .; J gene: TRBJ2-7; clone size: .; V gene: TRBV5-1; CDR3 DNA: TGCGCCAGCAGCTTGGCCAGTTCGGGGGCAGCCCTCGAGCAGTACTTC; CDR3 protein: CASSLASSGAALEQYF
D gene: TRBD2; J gene: TRBJ2-7; clone size: once; V gene: TRBV25-1; CDR3 DNA: TGTGCCAGCAGAGGGCTAGCGGGGGGCTCCGCCTACGAGCAGTACTTC; CDR3 protein: CASRGLAGGSAYEQYF
D gene: .; J gene: TRBJ2-7; clone size: .; V gene: TRBV28; CDR3 DNA: TGTGCCAGCCACCCCCAGGGGCTCCAACTCTACGAGCAGTACTTC; CDR3 protein: CASHPQGLQLYEQYF
D gene: TRBD2; J gene: TRBJ2-5; clone size: .; V gene: TRBV13; CDR3 DNA: TGTGCCAGCAGCTTAGAGCTAGCGGGAGAAGAGACCCAGTACTTC; CDR3 protein: CASSLELAGEETQYF
D gene: .; J gene: TRBJ2-1; clone size: few; V gene: TRBV20-1; CDR3 DNA: TGCAGTGCTAGCCCCGGCGGCAATGAGCAGTTCTTC; CDR3 protein: CSASPGGNEQFF
D gene: .; J gene: TRBJ2-3; clone size: .; V gene: TRBV7-3; CDR3 DNA: TGTGCCAGCAGCTTAGAGGCAGGGACCCGGCCCACAGATACGCAGTATTTT; CDR3 protein: CASSLEAGTRPTDTQYF
D gene: .; J gene: TRBJ1-1; clone size: once; V gene: TRBV20-1; CDR3 DNA: TGCAGTGCTAGAAAGGACAGTTTTTTCCACACTGAAGCTTTCTTT; CDR3 protein: CSARKDSFFHTEAFF
D gene: TRBD2; J gene: TRBJ2-1; clone size: .; V gene: TRBV20-1; CDR3 DNA: TGCAGTGCTCCTGGGACTAGCGGGGGAATATACAATGAGCAGTTCTTC; CDR3 protein: CSAPGTSGGIYNEQFF
D gene: TRBD2; J gene: TRBJ2-5; clone size: few; V gene: TRBV20-1; CDR3 DNA: TGCAGCGCTTACGGGGGGTCAGAAGAGACCCAGTACTTC; CDR3 protein: CSAYGGSEETQYF
D gene: .; J gene: TRBJ2-6; clone size: .; V gene: TRBV29-1; CDR3 DNA: TGCAGCGTCCTCAAAGACTCTGGGGCCAACGTCCTGACTTTC; CDR3 protein: CSVLKDSGANVLTF
D gene: .; J gene: TRBJ1-5; clone size: .; V gene: TRBV4-2; CDR3 DNA: TGTGCCAGCAGCCAAGGGGGCAGTGAATGGCCCCAGCATTTT; CDR3 protein: CASSQGGSEWPQHF
D gene: .; J gene: TRBJ2-3; clone size: few; V gene: TRBV3-1; CDR3 DNA: TGTGCCAGCAGCCAAGAGGGGGTAGCCGCAGATACGCAGTATTTT; CDR3 protein: CASSQEGVAADTQYF
D gene: .; J gene: TRBJ1-2; clone size: .; V gene: TRBV20-1; CDR3 DNA: TGCAGTGCTAGAGTGCGAGGGAGCGATGGCTACACCTTC; CDR3 protein: CSARVRGSDGYTF
D gene: .; J gene: TRBJ2-7; clone size: many; V gene: TRBV11-2; CDR3 DNA: TGTGCCAGCAGCTTAGGGAAGGACCTGCTGGGGAGAGAGCAGTACTTC; CDR3 protein: CASSLGKDLLGREQYF
D gene: .; J gene: TRBJ2-7; clone size: few; V gene: TRBV7-2; CDR3 DNA: TGTGCCAGCAGCTTAAATCCCCCCCGGGACTCAATCTCCTACGAGCAGTACTTC; CDR3 protein: CASSLNPPRDSISYEQYF
D gene: TRBD2; J gene: TRBJ2-3; clone size: few; V gene: TRBV20-1; CDR3 DNA: TGCAGTGCTAGCACTAGCGGCACAGATACGCAGTATTTT; CDR3 protein: CSASTSGTDTQYF
D gene: .; J gene: TRBJ1-5; clone size: .; V gene: TRBV6-5; CDR3 DNA: TGTGCCAGCAGTTTAGGGGGGGTAAGAACCAATCAGCTCCAGCATTTT; CDR3 protein: CASSLGGVRTNQLQHF
D gene: .; J gene: TRBJ2-3; clone size: .; V gene: TRBV9; CDR3 DNA: TGTGCCAGCAGCGCTGTGACAGGCAGCGTAGATACGCAGTATTTT; CDR3 protein: CASSAVTGSVDTQYF
D gene: .; J gene: TRBJ2-5; clone size: few; V gene: TRBV6-6; CDR3 DNA: TGTGCCAGCAGTTCTGGGGGTTTCGGACAAGAGACCCAGTACTTC; CDR3 protein: CASSSGGFGQETQYF
D gene: .; J gene: TRBJ2-1; clone size: few; V gene: TRBV5-1; CDR3 DNA: TGCGCCAGCAGCGTTAGCGGAGTTGAGCAGTTCTTC; CDR3 protein: CASSVSGVEQFF
D gene: .; J gene: TRBJ1-2; clone size: .; V gene: TRBV5-1; CDR3 DNA: TGCGCCAGCAGCTGGGTCGAGGGGACGGGTAGAGGCTACACCTTC; CDR3 protein: CASSWVEGTGRGYTF
D gene: TRBD1; J gene: TRBJ2-7; clone size: few; V gene: TRBV7-2; CDR3 DNA: TGTGCCAGCAGCCGGACAGGGATTCCCTACGAGCAGTACTTC; CDR3 protein: CASSRTGIPYEQYF
D gene: TRBD1; J gene: TRBJ2-7; clone size: many; V gene: TRBV7-2; CDR3 DNA: TGTGCCAGCAGCATCAACAGGGGGCTGTCCGAGCAGTACTTC; CDR3 protein: CASSINRGLSEQYF
D gene: TRBD2; J gene: TRBJ2-1; clone size: .; V gene: TRBV4-1; CDR3 DNA: TGCGCCAGCAGCCTAGGAACTTTAGCGGGAGGGCCTCGGGATGAGCAGTTCTTC; CDR3 protein: CASSLGTLAGGPRDEQFF
D gene: .; J gene: TRBJ2-3; clone size: .; V gene: TRBV6-2/TRBV6-3; CDR3 DNA: TGTGCCAGCACCAAAGGGGGGCAGAAAGATACGCAGTATTTT; CDR3 protein: CASTKGGQKDTQYF
D gene: .; J gene: TRBJ2-7; clone size: many; V gene: TRBV29-1; CDR3 DNA: TGCAGCGTTGCAGAGGGCTACGAGCAGTACTTC; CDR3 protein: CSVAEGYEQYF
D gene: .; J gene: TRBJ1-2; clone size: .; V gene: TRBV27; CDR3 DNA: TGTGCCAGCCGGGGGGGGGTTGGCTACACCTTC; CDR3 protein: CASRGGVGYTF
D gene: TRBD2; J gene: TRBJ2-1; clone size: few; V gene: TRBV7-2; CDR3 DNA: TGTGCCAGCAGCTTATCTAGCGGGGCATCCTACAATGAGCAGTTCTTC; CDR3 protein: CASSLSSGASYNEQFF
D gene: TRBD2; J gene: TRBJ2-1; clone size: few; V gene: TRBV7-7; CDR3 DNA: TGTGCTAGCAGCCCGAAGCTGACTAGCGGGAGGGCCCAGCGGCAGTTCTTC; CDR3 protein: CASSPKLTSGRAQRQFF
D gene: .; J gene: TRBJ1-1; clone size: .; V gene: TRBV20-1; CDR3 DNA: TGCAGTGCTAGAGAGGAGAGGGTCATGAACACTGAAGCTTTCTTT; CDR3 protein: CSAREERVMNTEAFF
D gene: .; J gene: TRBJ1-2; clone size: .; V gene: TRBV28; CDR3 DNA: TGTGCCAGCAGTGTCGACAGAGATGGCTACACCTTC; CDR3 protein: CASSVDRDGYTF
D gene: TRBD2; J gene: TRBJ2-4; clone size: few; V gene: TRBV3-1; CDR3 DNA: TGTGCCAGCAGCCAAGAAGCGGGGGCGGCCAAAAACATTCAGTACTTC; CDR3 protein: CASSQEAGAAKNIQYF
D gene: .; J gene: TRBJ1-2; clone size: .; V gene: TRBV6-5; CDR3 DNA: TGTGCCCGCCCGTATGGCTACACCTTC; CDR3 protein: CARPYGYTF
D gene: .; J gene: TRBJ2-7; clone size: .; V gene: TRBV6-1; CDR3 DNA: TGTGCCAGCCGCCCGGAGCCCTACGAGCAGTACTTC; CDR3 protein: CASRPEPYEQYF
D gene: .; J gene: TRBJ2-5; clone size: .; V gene: TRBV10-3; CDR3 DNA: TGTGCCATCAGTGAGTCGCCCGGGAAGTTTGAAGAGACCCAGTACTTC; CDR3 protein: CAISESPGKFEETQYF
D gene: TRBD1; J gene: TRBJ2-7; clone size: .; V gene: TRBV7-9; CDR3 DNA: TGTGCCAGCAGCCCCCGGGACAGGGATATGAATGAGCAGTACTTC; CDR3 protein: CASSPRDRDMNEQYF